This T cell receptor beta chain emerged from a study of Graves' ophthalmopathy and Graves' hyperthyroidism (dated 2018 in TCRdb). Background for the entire study: A patient counted as having stable hyperthyroidism if there was no progression to ophthalmopathy within 18 months of follow-up. In total, 120 to 150 blood samples were TCR-sequenced: under 45 ophthalmopathy, roughly 77 hyperthyroidism and around 17 hyperthyroidism-to-ophthalmopathy patients. A discovery set of 100 patients (around 45 ophthalmopathy, approximately 58 stable hyperthyroidism) was enrolled to explore V-J signatures distinguishing ophthalmopathy from hyperthyroidism. In about six hyperthyroidism patients, the T-cell repertoire of thyroid tissue was compared with the T-cell repertoire of blood. The independent validation cohort included around 19 hyperthyroidism patients plus 17 patients who later progressed from hyperthyroidism to ophthalmopathy. TCR beta repertoire signatures were used to distinguish Graves' ophthalmopathy from Graves' hyperthyroidism and to predict progression to ophthalmopathy. Following sample collection, hyperthyroidism patients were given methimazole at a starting dose of 30 mg daily, and ophthalmopathy patients were given high-dose intravenous methylprednisolone.

This clonotype was recorded a few times. What antigen it recognizes has not been identified. Nothing much larger sits one base from this clone, and base qualities are not available. Results the study describes overall, beyond this receptor: Most of the expanded thyroid clonotypes with a frequency above 0.001 were also detected in blood, and it was suggested that the thyroid immune response may be reflected by blood repertoires. In cross-validation, the 13-signature model distinguished ophthalmopathy from stable hyperthyroidism with just over 85% sensitivity and 81% to 83% specificity, and in the test set the corresponding values were approximately 80% and 75%. No statistical method was used to set the sample size in advance, and the investigators knew which group each participant was assigned to. In validation, the model predicted ophthalmopathy progression with roughly 68% sensitivity and around 72% specificity; roughly eleven predicted patients were CT-confirmed with GO in a median of approximately six months.

Reading from cysteine to phenylalanine, the CDR3 counts 16 amino acids. The sequence is cut down to CDR3 DNA, 48 bases in frame from base 1. The germline V gene supplies CDR1 MGHRA and CDR2 YSYEKL. Trimming at the junction amounts to 0 bases on V and 0 bases on J, and the germline ends lie 12 bases apart. Patients with hyperthyroidism were aged 18 to 65 years, had been newly diagnosed, and had a disease duration of less than 2 months. Patients were excluded if they had other autoimmune diseases, uncontrolled infections, pregnancy or lactation. Diagnosis was based on clinical symptoms, serum thyroxine, TRAb, thyroid ultrasound and orbital computed tomography. Total RNA was extracted with Trizol reagent and quality-checked on an Agilent 2100 Bioanalyzer. For repertoire sequencing, TCR beta CDR3 regions were amplified from RNA transcripts. The first round was an RT-PCR using HTBI primers with the Qiagen OneStep RT-PCR kit, and this first round was followed by a second-round multiplex PCR, then size selection and purification. The libraries underwent paired-end sequencing with 100 bp reads on an Illumina HiSeq2000. The paper's data handling went like this. SOAPnuke was used to process the reads, removing any read that contained adapters or uncalled bases, had a mean Phred below 15, or lacked an exact match to the constant primer or identifier. COPE v1.2.5 was used to merge high-quality paired reads. Unique nucleotide sequences were defined as clonotypes and aligned to IMGT TRB V, D and J references using MiTCR v1.1. Only V-J combinations with frequency above 0.0001 were analysed, covering over 98% of repertoires. A TCR clonal expansion and chaos score per V-J combination was defined as the ratio of F50 clonal expansion to chaos observed in the TCRdist matrix. Welch's t-statistics and random forest were used to reduce the features to about twelve V-J combinations, which were then used as input to a naive Bayes classifier. The Morisita-Horn index was used to measure how similar the thyroid and blood repertoires were. TCRdb reprocessing: public reads trimmed at Q25 with fastp, clones called with MiXCR, in-frame beta chains kept. Every CDR3 protein is listed once, alongside the most common genes and DNA of its rows. TCRdb's processing, not the study's, gives the V and J calls here. In this sample the table shows about 600,000 distinct CDR3 sequences, less than 45% of which occur a single time. Approximately 4.1% of the sample is in the top ten clones.

Source material: peripheral blood or thyroid tissue (not recorded which). The TCR was taken from an adult man with Graves' hyperthyroidism. The rearrangement joined TRBV4-1 to TRBJ2-7; no D gene call is confident. The CDR3 amino acid sequence is: CASSQEWSAVSYEQYF. The DNA sequence is TGCGCCAGCAGCCAAGAGTGGAGCGCTGTCTCCTACGAGCAGTACTTC.